This T cell receptor beta chain was captured in a study of lymphopenia after photon versus proton radiotherapy. Clones were read by immunoSEQ multiplex PCR, and TCRdb kept only the in-frame ones, dropping some. The sample holds approximately 150,000 clones, around 85% seen once. Germline V CDR1 and CDR2: GTSNPN, SVGIG (reference sequence). Trimming took off 0 bases at V and 4 bases at J, with 16 bases between the two ends. There are 16 residues in the CDR3. Here the sequenced sample was peripheral blood, taken from a patient treated with photon-based radiotherapy. The clonotype comes from a man in his fifties with gastric cancer. This chain links TRBV30 with TRBJ1-5; D may be TRBD1 (6 bases). The CDR3 here is CAWSVGGLYSNQPQHF. CDR3 sequence (DNA): TGTGCCTGGAGTGTCGGGGGGCTGTATTCGAATCAGCCCCAGCATTTT.